The sequence of this T cell receptor beta chain was determined in a study of T cells after yellow fever vaccination. TCRdb re-analysed the 5' RACE reads in MiXCR, keeping a single row per CDR3 protein. The data contain hundreds of thousands of distinct CDR3 sequences, around 10% of them singletons. This clonotype originated in a young man who received the YFV17D yellow fever vaccine. Here the sequenced sample was PBMCs, taken on the day of the first yellow fever vaccination.

The CDR3 loop is CASADRGGVGTDTQYF. The CDR3 DNA reads TGCGCCAGCGCCGATCGCGGGGGAGTGGGGACAGATACGCAGTATTTT. The chain employs TRBV5-1 and TRBJ2-3; 7 nucleotides match TRBD2. CDR3 size: 16 residues. Germline lookup yields CDR1 SGHRS and CDR2 YFSETQ. The junction had 14 bases not matched to a gene; V was cut back by 7 bases and J by 3 bases.